The present TCR beta chain was sequenced within a study of blood T cell repertoires in COVID-19. V was pared by 1 base and J by 5 bases, with 15 bases between. CDR3 size: 15 residues. In germline, CDR1 is SGHTA, CDR2 FQGNSA. This clone occurred once. A much larger clone lies one base from this, so it may be a read error. Additional DNA sequences in this sample encode the identical CDR3. This study enrolled people aged 18 to 89 from about two dozen US geographic areas. Participants reported their clinical history, and cohort assignment relied on those reports. Per the study methods: Reference gene primer amplification yielded estimated nucleated cell counts. Method: immunoSEQ multiplex PCR; TCRdb's copy keeps in-frame clones and lacks some. That table supplies the V and J calls and clone size; D and trimming were determined from the DNA. The sample holds about 230,000 clones, about 86% seen once.

The sequence was collected from a woman aged 45 to 65 in a cohort exposed to, infected with or recovered from COVID-19 (not recorded which). The chain has TRBV7-2 and TRBJ2-7; possibly TRBD1 for D (6 bases). Material: PBMCs or T cells enriched from blood (not recorded which). The CDR3 region is CASSLVRFRGDEQYF. DNA of the CDR3: TGTGCCAGCAGCTTAGTTAGGTTCAGGGGAGACGAGCAGTACTTC.